These 13 T cell receptor beta chains originate from one sample sequenced in a study of vaccination and CD4 T cells after COVID-19. The treatment was: roughly 11-day PBMC culture with coronavirus spike peptide pools or control peptides (ViraFEST assay). Antigen specificity for these receptors is unknown. The Oncomine TCR Beta short-read assay was what sequenced the DNA obtained from cultured CD4+ T cells. TCRdb ran MiXCR on the PCR reads and lists one entry per CDR3 protein. The sample has about 17,000 distinct CDR3 sequences; roughly three fifths are singletons. The specimen sequenced was CD4+ T cells from blood, cultured in vitro. The receptor source for this set is a human donor who had recovered from COVID-19.

In regard to this clonotype: An end of the junction differs from the germline gene, which may be a read error. The rearrangement links TRBV7-2 to TRBJ1-1, with D tentatively TRBD1 (5 bases). Germline V gene data show CDR1 as SGHTA and CDR2 as FQGNSA. The CDR3 has 14 residues. Here the CDR3 reads CVSSSRGGGTEAFF. The CDR3 DNA is TGTGTCAGCAGCTCCCGGGGGGGTGGGACTGAAGCTTTCTTT. The variable domain in full, completed from reference TRBV7-2 and TRBJ1-1, reads GAGVSQSPSNKVTEKGKDVELRCDPISGHTALYWYRQSLGQGLEFLIYFQGNSAPDKSGLPSDRFSAERTGGSVSTLTIQRTQQEDSAVYLCVSSSRGGGTEAFFGQGTRLTVV.

This clonotype has only a few counts. V usage is TRBV11-3 and J usage is TRBJ2-7; TRBD2 matches at 12 bases. The CDR3 runs 15 residues. J gave up 2 bases and V 5 bases, and 4 bases lay outside the gene matches. Per the germline V gene, CDR1 is SGHNT and CDR2 is YENEEA. The CDR3 bases are TGTGCCAGCAGCCTAGGACTAGCGGGGACCTACGAGCAGTACTTC. Translated: CASSLGLAGTYEQYF. Full variable domain (remainder filled in from reference TRBV11-3 and TRBJ2-7): EAGVVQSPRYKIIEKKQPVAFWCNPISGHNTLYWYLQNLGQGPELLIRYENEEAVDDSQLPKDRFSAERLKGVDSTLKIQPAELGDSAVYLCASSLGLAGTYEQYFGPGTRLTVT.

The chain links TRBV7-2 to TRBJ2-7; 7 nucleotides match TRBD1. CDR1 is SGHTA and CDR2 is FQGNSA in the germline V gene. This CDR3 spans 14 amino acids. V dropped 5 bases and J dropped 4; count of bases not matched to a gene: 8. The chain's CDR3 is CASSATGAAYEQYF. CDR3 DNA: TGTGCCAGCAGCGCCACAGGGGCCGCGTACGAGCAGTACTTC.

A few counts support this clonotype. This chain links TRBV19 with TRBJ1-5, with a tentative D call TRBD1 (5 bases). Germline CDR1 LNHDA, CDR2 SQIVND (reference sequence). The V gene lost 7 bases and the J gene lost 0 bases, with 16 bases spanning the gap. CDR3 size: 16 residues. The CDR3 region is CASKRRGADSNQPQHF. The CDR3 DNA reads TGTGCCAGTAAACGTCGGGGCGCGGATAGCAATCAGCCCCAGCATTTT.

A few counts support this clonotype. The CDR3 DNA sequence: TGCAGTGCTAGCAAAGGGGGGTCGAACACTGAAGCTTTCTTT. Translation: CSASKGGSNTEAFF. J is TRBJ1-1 and V is TRBV20-1, with D maybe TRBD1 (6 bases). Germline CDR1 reads DFQATT; CDR2 reads SNEGSKA (reference sequence). V was clipped by 3 bases and J by 1 base, with 12 bases between them. The CDR3 totals 14 residues.

The chain has TRBV10-3 and TRBJ2-2; TRBD2 matches 11 bases. Germline-derived CDR1 and CDR2 are ENHRY and SYGVKD. V shed 6 bases, J shed 1 base, and the junction held 10 bases outside the gene matches. The length of the CDR3 is 18 residues. The CDR3 DNA is TGTGCCATCAGAGATAGCGGGAGGGCCTTCAGGAACACCGGGGAGCTGTTTTTT. Translation gives CAIRDSGRAFRNTGELFF.

This clonotype was seen a single time. This rearrangement joins TRBV6-5 to TRBJ2-7; unclear D gene. The CDR3 loop spans 14 amino acids. CDR1 is MNHEY and CDR2 is SVGAGI in the germline V gene. V gave up 4 bases and J gave up 1 base, with 11 bases separating them. CDR3 nucleotides: TGTGCCAGCAGTTTTTCTATACAATCCTACGAGCAGTACTTC. This encodes CASSFSIQSYEQYF.

This chain links TRBV24-1 with TRBJ2-1; TRBD2 might be the D (5 bases). CDR1 and CDR2 (germline): KGHDR, SFDVKD. V gave up 4 bases and J gave up 10 bases, with 10 bases separating them. The CDR3 contains 12 residues. The CDR3 is CATSDRTEEQFF. The CDR3 DNA follows: TGTGCCACCAGTGACCGGACTGAGGAGCAGTTCTTC.

CDR3 loop: CASSISPFPSGANVLTF. CDR3 sequence (DNA): TGTGCCAGTAGTATTAGCCCCTTTCCCTCTGGGGCCAACGTCCTGACTTTC. This chain connects TRBV19 to TRBJ2-6; D is uncertain. The CDR3 runs to 17 residues. Trimming took 3 bases from V and 0 from J, leaving 12 bases between them. The germline V gene encodes CDR1 LNHDA and CDR2 SQIVND (reference sequence).

J is TRBJ2-3 and V is TRBV24-1; D remains unclear. The CDR3 consists of 11 residues. Per germline, CDR1 KGHDR and CDR2 SFDVKD. V gave up 1 base and J gave up 9 bases, with 4 bases separating them. The CDR3 loop reads CATSDFTTQYF. The CDR3 bases are TGTGCCACCAGTGATTTTACAACGCAGTATTTT.

The V and J genes are TRBV20-1 and TRBJ2-5, with TRBD1 matching over 8 bases. Germline-derived CDR1 and CDR2 are DFQATT and SNEGSKA (reference sequence). The CDR3 runs 15 residues. Trimming removed 6 bases from V and 2 bases from J; junction bases left unmatched: 11. The CDR3 protein is CSARTRGTGQETQYF. For the CDR3, the DNA is TGCAGTGCCCGAACCAGAGGGACAGGACAAGAGACCCAGTACTTC.

The chain employs TRBV5-4 and TRBJ1-1; D not certain. V dropped 4 bases and J dropped 1 base, with 5 bases sitting between them. The germline gives CDR1 SGHNT, CDR2 YYREEE (reference sequence). The CDR3 is made up of 12 amino acids. Here the CDR3 reads CASSSPNTEAFF. The CDR3 bases are TGTGCCAGCAGCAGCCCGAACACTGAAGCTTTCTTT.

The chain recombines TRBV28 with TRBJ1-2, with D hard to call. Germline lookup yields CDR1 MDHEN and CDR2 SYDVKM. The CDR3 runs 15 residues. V was pared by 10 bases and J by 4 bases, with 22 bases between. The CDR3 loop is CATLGLGLIVYGYTF. The CDR3 DNA reads as TGTGCCACCCTAGGGTTGGGGTTGATAGTCTATGGCTACACCTTC.